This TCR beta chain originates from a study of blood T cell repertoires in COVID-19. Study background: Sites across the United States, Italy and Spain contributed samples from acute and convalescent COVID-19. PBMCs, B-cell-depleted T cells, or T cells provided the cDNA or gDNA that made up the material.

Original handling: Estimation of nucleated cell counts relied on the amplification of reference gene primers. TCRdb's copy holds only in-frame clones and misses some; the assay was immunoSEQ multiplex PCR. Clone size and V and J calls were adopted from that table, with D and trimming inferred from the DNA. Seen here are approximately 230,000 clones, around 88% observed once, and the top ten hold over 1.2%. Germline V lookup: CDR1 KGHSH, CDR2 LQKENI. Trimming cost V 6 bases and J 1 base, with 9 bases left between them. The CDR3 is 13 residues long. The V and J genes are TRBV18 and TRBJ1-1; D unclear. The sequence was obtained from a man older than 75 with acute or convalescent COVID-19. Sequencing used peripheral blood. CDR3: CASSQQKNTEAFF. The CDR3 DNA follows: TGTGCCAGCTCCCAACAGAAGAACACTGAAGCTTTCTTT.